This T cell receptor beta chain was profiled in a study of shared T cell receptors in the human thymus. Produced via immunoSEQ multiplex PCR; TCRdb's table is partial and in-frame only. The data contain 500,000 to 750,000 clones, roughly 90% of them singletons. CDR3 size: 17 residues. Trimming took off 2 bases at V and 1 base at J, with 17 bases between the two ends. Germline V gene sequence: CDR1 KGHSH, CDR2 LQKENI. The sample was also linked to a second study, of human thymus T cells. From that second work: Resections were taken during corrective heart surgery, and the thymus tissue came from these. Thymic and blood repertoires appeared to display a bias in their usage of V and J genes. A high degree of thymic repertoire overlap among unrelated individuals was reported in related research.

Sequencing was carried out using thymocytes. The rearrangement uses TRBV18 and TRBJ1-2, with D uncertain. This TCR derives from a boy younger than two with a congenital heart defect. CDR3 amino acids: CASSPLEKRSVNYGYTF. CDR3 DNA sequence: TGTGCCAGCTCACCATTGGAGAAAAGATCTGTTAACTATGGCTACACCTTC.